The T cell receptor (beta chain) described here comes from a study of CD8 T cells in Susac syndrome. Germline trimming cut 6 bases from V and 2 bases from J; bases unmatched to any gene: 1. The CDR3 totals 12 residues. Per germline, CDR1 SGHVS and CDR2 FQNEAQ. RNA in amounts of roughly 0.5 to 1 ug was reverse transcribed with random hexamers. TCRdb itself ran the immunoSEQ multiplex PCR reads through MiXCR, one entry per CDR3 protein. The data hold around 150,000 distinct CDR3 sequences, with 85% to 95% observed a single time. This clonotype was found once. The TCR originated in a human donor with Susac syndrome. Material: CD8+ T cells from PBMCs. The chain links TRBV7-8 to TRBJ2-7, with 7 bases lining up with TRBD1. This chain's CDR3 is CASRGTAYEQYF. In DNA form, the CDR3 reads TGTGCCAGCAGAGGGACAGCCTACGAGCAGTACTTC.